The T cell receptor (beta chain) under discussion was sequenced for a study of response to subunit inactivated influenza vaccine. General observations from the study: With each seasonal influenza vaccination, the authors suggested, few new T cells are recruited.

Trimming at V came to 3 bases and at J to 5 bases, leaving 9 bases not matched to a gene. The CDR3 covers 15 residues. There are a few counts of this clonotype. Its cognate antigen is unknown. TCRdb itself ran the RT-PCR reads through MiXCR, one entry per CDR3 protein. The sample carries 560,000 or so distinct CDR3 sequences, approximately 7.7% recorded once. The chain is built from TRBV12-3 or TRBV12-4 and TRBJ2-7; 8 bases map to TRBD1. The source is a man aged 50-75 years who received an inactivated influenza vaccine. The sample was PBMCs from blood, taken roughly 24 months after vaccination. CDR3 DNA sequence: TGTGCCAGCAGTTTCGGCAGGGGGCATTGGAACGAGCAGTACTTC. Protein: CASSFGRGHWNEQYF.